The 27 T cell receptor beta chains below all came from one sample that was sequenced in a study of cytomegalovirus exposure and HLA in healthy donors. The primer mix had 60 Vbeta and 13 Jbeta primers. Only in-frame clones appear in the TCRdb table, and some are missing; sequencing was by immunoSEQ multiplex PCR. The table includes more than 140,000 clones, 75% to 80% detected once. Specimen: PBMCs. The receptors derive from a male donor in good health and CMV-seronegative.

The gene calls are TRBV9 and TRBJ1-3, with 9 positions matching TRBD1. Germline values: CDR1 SGDLS, CDR2 YYNGEE. The CDR3 contains 16 residues. The trim removed 2 bases at V and 2 bases at J, leaving 5 bases unmatched. CDR3 bases: TGTGCCAGCAGCGTGGGAGGACAGGGGCCTGGAAACACCATATATTTT. Translation: CASSVGGQGPGNTIYF.

This chain joins TRBV5-1 and TRBJ1-1, with TRBD1 identical over 9 bases. Germline CDR1 reads SGHRS; CDR2 reads YFSETQ. This CDR3 contains 16 residues. Losses at the gene ends were 4 bases for V and 2 bases for J; bases not matched to a gene: 9. The CDR3 loop reads CASSPDRGVRNTEAFF. The CDR3 nucleotides read TGCGCCAGCAGCCCGGACAGGGGTGTACGTAACACTGAAGCTTTCTTT.

The chain uses TRBV27 and TRBJ1-4, with unresolved D. This CDR3 contains 16 residues. V was shortened by 2 bases and J by 0 bases, with 10 bases between the two germline ends. Germline V gene lookup returns CDR1 MNHEY and CDR2 SMNVEV (reference sequence). The CDR3 is CASSLKSGATNEKLFF. DNA of the CDR3: TGTGCCAGCAGTTTAAAGTCGGGTGCAACTAATGAAAAACTGTTTTTT.

The chain is built from TRBV30 and TRBJ2-6; a weak D match, TRBD2 (6 bases). V was shortened by 8 bases and J by 2 bases, with 10 bases between the two germline ends. From germline, CDR1 is GTSNPN and CDR2 SVGIG (reference sequence). This CDR3 spans 13 amino acids. CDR3 residues: CARGGAGANVLTF. CDR3 DNA sequence: TGTGCCCGGGGCGGGGCTGGGGCCAACGTCCTGACTTTC.

The chain recombines TRBV27 with TRBJ2-5; D is perhaps TRBD2 (5 bases). Germline CDR1 is MNHEY and CDR2 is SMNVEV (reference sequence). The length of the CDR3 is 11 residues. Trimming removed 3 bases at V and 11 bases at J, with 10 bases between. The CDR3, as DNA: TGTGCCAGCAGTTTCAAGGGAGAGCAGTACTTC. Protein: CASSFKGEQYF.

The chain combines TRBV13 with TRBJ2-7, with 10 bases fitting TRBD2. The CDR3 runs to 14 residues. Germline V gives CDR1 PRHDT, CDR2 FYEKMQ (reference sequence). V lost 2 bases to trimming and J lost 4 bases; unmatched junction nucleotides: 2. Here the CDR3 DNA reads TGTGCCAGCAGCTTATGGACTAGCGGTTACGAGCAGTACTTC. This sequence encodes CASSLWTSGYEQYF.

In this sample, this clone turned up a few times. The rearrangement joins TRBV9 to TRBJ2-5; 7 nucleotides agree with TRBD1. Per germline, CDR1 SGDLS and CDR2 YYNGEE. This CDR3 comprises 13 residues. V gave up 4 bases and J gave up 3 bases; unmatched junction bases: 3. The CDR3 sequence is CASSQGQKETQYF. DNA for the CDR3: TGTGCCAGCAGCCAGGGACAGAAAGAGACCCAGTACTTC.

Remarks on this clone: An end of the junction does not agree with germline; a read error may underlie this. The rearrangement uses TRBV7-9 and TRBJ2-3; D may be TRBD2 (6 bases). From germline, CDR1 is SEHNR and CDR2 FQNEAQ (reference sequence). This CDR3 is built from 16 residues. In DNA form, the CDR3 reads TGTTCCAGCAGCTCCAGTTGGCGGGGCCGCACAGATACGCAGTATTTT. It specifies CSSSSSWRGRTDTQYF.

CDR3 DNA sequence: TGCGCCAGCAGCCAAGATCCGGGGGGGGAGACCCAGTACTTC. The encoded protein is CASSQDPGGETQYF. The gene calls are TRBV4-3 and TRBJ2-5; 8 bases fit TRBD2. The V gene end was trimmed by 0 bases and the J gene end by 5 bases; junction bases not matched to a gene: 2. The CDR3 has 14 amino acids. Looked up from germline, CDR1 is LGHNA and CDR2 is YSLEER.

V is TRBV6-4 and J is TRBJ2-3, with 15 bases aligning to TRBD2. Per the germline V gene, CDR1 is MRHNA and CDR2 is SNTAGT. After removal of 2 bases from V and 6 bases from J, the junction contained 0 bases not matched to a gene. This CDR3 has 15 amino acids. The CDR3 sequence is CASSDGTSGGDTQYF. The CDR3, as DNA: TGTGCCAGCAGTGACGGGACTAGCGGGGGGGATACGCAGTATTTT.

To note about this clone: A junction end diverges from the germline sequence, so it may reflect a read error. This chain links TRBV29-1 with TRBJ2-5; D is perhaps TRBD1 (6 bases). The end of the DNA aligns better with TRBJ2-7, so the J call may be wrong. This CDR3 region has 14 residues. In germline, CDR1 is SQVTM, CDR2 ANQGSEA. The CDR3 nucleotides are TGCAGCGTTGAAGAAGGGGACAAATCCTGCGAGCAGTACTTC. It encodes CSVEEGDKSCEQYF.

This chain joins TRBV6-1 and TRBJ1-2, with D unclear. Germline V CDR1 and CDR2: MNHNS, SASEGT. Trimming left V 0 bases short and J 8 bases short, with 13 bases between. This CDR3 is built from 14 residues. This chain's CDR3 is CASSEAIPRSGYTF. The DNA of the CDR3 is TGTGCCAGCAGTGAAGCGATCCCACGGTCGGGCTACACCTTC.

In its sample, this clone was seen a few times. The V call is TRBV11-3, the J call TRBJ1-2; 8 positions agree with TRBD1. The CDR3 loop spans 17 amino acids. The germline gives CDR1 SGHNT, CDR2 YENEEA. V dropped 4 bases and J dropped 2; count of bases not matched to a gene: 12. The DNA for the CDR3 is TGTGCCAGCAGCTCCAGAGAGAGGGACAGGTCGAACTATGGCTACACCTTC. Protein product: CASSSRERDRSNYGYTF.

The CDR3 sequence: CSGQGQGGYEQYF. The DNA of the CDR3 is TGCAGTGGTCAAGGACAGGGGGGTTACGAGCAGTACTTC. This sequence joins TRBV29-1 and TRBJ2-7, with 10 positions matching TRBD1. Looked up from germline, CDR1 is SQVTM and CDR2 is ANQGSEA. This CDR3 contains 13 residues.

This clone was counted once. This chain joins TRBV19 and TRBJ1-4; 8 bases fit TRBD1. The CDR3 has 15 residues. Germline-derived CDR1 and CDR2 are LNHDA and SQIVND (reference sequence). V shed 1 base and J 8 bases; nucleotides not matched to a gene: 6. The CDR3 spells CASSIAGTGEEKLFF. The CDR3 nucleotides read TGTGCCAGTAGTATAGCCGGGACAGGTGAAGAAAAACTGTTTTTT.

The rearrangement uses TRBV11-1 and TRBJ1-1; D uncertain. Germline CDR1 and CDR2: SGHAT and FQDESV (reference sequence). Trimming removed 3 bases at V and 0 bases at J, with 5 bases between. The CDR3 consists of 13 residues. The CDR3 nucleotides read TGTGCCAGCAGCTTGGCTGTGAACACTGAAGCTTTCTTT. Its translation is CASSLAVNTEAFF.

The chain is built from TRBV6-5 and TRBJ1-6, with D possibly matching TRBD1 (5 bases). Germline CDR1 MNHEY, CDR2 SVGAGI. V lost 4 bases and J 4 bases, leaving 14 bases between the germline ends. This CDR3 comprises 16 residues. CDR3 DNA: TGTGCCAGCAGTTCCCCTTCGACAGCTTATAATTCACCCCTCCACTTT. Its translation is CASSSPSTAYNSPLHF.

J is TRBJ1-5 and V is TRBV12-5, with a possible D match to TRBD1 (5 bases). V dropped 1 base and J dropped 6 bases, with 7 bases sitting between them. CDR1 LGHNT and CDR2 FRNRAP come from the germline V gene. This CDR3 is 13 amino acids long. CDR3 residues: CASGLDGGQPQHF. The CDR3, as DNA: TGTGCTAGTGGTTTGGACGGGGGTCAGCCCCAGCATTTT.

The chain carries TRBV14 and TRBJ1-3; D gene unclear. The CDR3 totals 13 residues. V lost 4 bases and J lost 4, with 8 bases in between. Germline V gene data show CDR1 as SGHDN and CDR2 as FVKESK. CDR3 region: CASSPRLGNTIYF. The CDR3 DNA sequence: TGTGCCAGCAGCCCCAGACTAGGAAACACCATATATTTT. The whole variable domain, remainder taken from reference TRBV14 and TRBJ1-3, is EAGVTQFPSHSVIEKGQTVTLRCDPISGHDNLYWYRRVMGKEIKFLLHFVKESKQDESGMPNNRFLAERTGGTYSTLKVQPAELEDSGVYFCASSPRLGNTIYFGEGSWLTVV.

The gene calls are TRBV19 and TRBJ1-1; TRBD1 agrees at 9 bases. V was clipped by 7 bases and J by 0 bases; unmatched bases: 6. Germline CDR1 is LNHDA and CDR2 is SQIVND (reference sequence). This CDR3 has 15 residues. The CDR3 sequence is CASIRQGGMNTEAFF. CDR3 nucleotide sequence: TGTGCCAGTATCCGACAGGGGGGGATGAACACTGAAGCTTTCTTT.

This chain uses TRBV4-3 with TRBJ1-5; unclear D gene. Per germline, CDR1 LGHNA and CDR2 YSLEER. This CDR3 spans 15 amino acids. The V and J ends lost 0 bases and 3 bases respectively, with 9 bases between them. The CDR3 DNA reads as TGCGCCAGCAGCCAAGACAGGTCCAACAATCAGCCCCAGCATTTT. This translates into CASSQDRSNNQPQHF.

The chain recombines TRBV5-1 with TRBJ1-2, with D possibly TRBD1 on 5 matching bases. CDR3 size: 14 residues. Germline V gene data show CDR1 as SGHRS and CDR2 as YFSETQ. Trimming shortened V by 1 base and J by 0 bases, and 7 bases separated the two germline ends. DNA of the CDR3: TGCGCCAGCAGCTTGCTGGGGCCTAACTATGGCTACACCTTC. This gives the protein CASSLLGPNYGYTF.

The chain is built from TRBV6-5 and TRBJ1-6, with 7 bases lining up with TRBD1. Germline V gene sequence: CDR1 MNHEY, CDR2 SVGAGI. J gave up 11 bases and V 2 bases, and 6 bases lay outside the gene matches. The CDR3 loop spans 14 amino acids. The CDR3 region is CASSYQRQGTPLHF. The CDR3 DNA reads as TGTGCCAGCAGTTACCAGCGACAGGGCACACCCCTCCACTTT.

As to this clone: An end of the junction does not agree with germline; a read error may underlie this. This CDR3 is also generated by other DNA sequences in the sample. The rearrangement uses TRBV6-5 and TRBJ1-6; D unresolved. Germline V gives CDR1 MNHEY, CDR2 SVGAGI. The CDR3 extends over 16 amino acids. CDR3 sequence reads: CASSFLYSSYNSPLHF. The CDR3 DNA sequence: TGTGCCAGCAGTTTCTTATACAGCTCCTATAATTCACCCCTTCACTTT.

This sequence joins TRBV5-1 and TRBJ2-3, with 10 bases aligning to TRBD1. Unmatched junction bases numbered 3, after V lost 0 bases and J lost 2 bases. Looked up from germline, CDR1 is SGHRS and CDR2 is YFSETQ. This CDR3 is 16 amino acids long. CDR3 DNA: TGCGCCAGCAGCTTGGGGGACAGGGGATTCACAGATACGCAGTATTTT. It codes for CASSLGDRGFTDTQYF.

The chain uses TRBV27 and TRBJ2-7, with 13 bases fitting TRBD2. V gave up 2 bases and J gave up 6 bases; unmatched junction bases: 10. CDR3 size: 17 residues. Germline values: CDR1 MNHEY, CDR2 SMNVEV (reference sequence). CDR3: CASSLPPGLAGAREQYF. CDR3 nucleotide sequence: TGTGCCAGCAGTTTACCGCCAGGACTAGCGGGAGCCCGCGAGCAGTACTTC.

The chain links TRBV6-5 to TRBJ2-7; 7 nucleotides agree with TRBD1. This CDR3 region has 16 residues. V was pared by 2 bases and J by 7 bases, with 14 bases of the junction left unmatched. Germline-derived CDR1 and CDR2 are MNHEY and SVGAGI. The CDR3 loop is CASSYRGTAVGWEQYF. The CDR3 region has the DNA TGTGCCAGCAGTTACAGAGGGACAGCTGTAGGTTGGGAGCAGTACTTC.